Listed below are T cell receptor beta chains from one sample, sequenced in a study of T cell changes during pregnancy in multiple sclerosis. Some clones are missing from TCRdb's copy, which holds only in-frame ones; the method was immunoSEQ multiplex PCR. Of about 110,000 clones listed, just over 90% are singletons. Sequenced material: peripheral blood, taken after pregnancy. The origin of the receptors is a female donor with multiple sclerosis, enrolled in a pregnancy study. The CDR3 runs from the conserved cysteine through the conserved F or W. The order of the fields is J gene, V gene, CDR3 protein.

j_gene: TRBJ1-3
v_gene: TRBV7-9
CDR3aa: CASSLGTGTFSGNTIYF

j_gene: TRBJ2-3
v_gene: TRBV4-1
CDR3aa: CASSQVGLAGGPGRTDTQYF

j_gene: TRBJ2-7
v_gene: TRBV2
CDR3aa: CANGGAPYEQYF

j_gene: TRBJ1-1
v_gene: TRBV7-2
CDR3aa: CASQQSPGTGGVRAFF

j_gene: TRBJ2-7
v_gene: TRBV7-8
CDR3aa: CASSRGQTYEQYF

j_gene: TRBJ2-5
v_gene: TRBV6-1
CDR3aa: CASSDQSGGGGETQYF

j_gene: TRBJ2-1
v_gene: TRBV25-1
CDR3aa: CASRTQPAGGPDEQFF

j_gene: TRBJ1-2
v_gene: TRBV7-6
CDR3aa: CASSHRTGDYGYTF

j_gene: TRBJ1-5
v_gene: TRBV27
CDR3aa: CASSLGGDNQPQHF

j_gene: TRBJ2-3
v_gene: TRBV4-2
CDR3aa: CASSPRGFTDTQYF

j_gene: TRBJ2-7
v_gene: TRBV5-4
CDR3aa: CASSPGGRSPYEQYF

j_gene: TRBJ1-2
v_gene: TRBV5-6
CDR3aa: CASSPGEGVRGYTF